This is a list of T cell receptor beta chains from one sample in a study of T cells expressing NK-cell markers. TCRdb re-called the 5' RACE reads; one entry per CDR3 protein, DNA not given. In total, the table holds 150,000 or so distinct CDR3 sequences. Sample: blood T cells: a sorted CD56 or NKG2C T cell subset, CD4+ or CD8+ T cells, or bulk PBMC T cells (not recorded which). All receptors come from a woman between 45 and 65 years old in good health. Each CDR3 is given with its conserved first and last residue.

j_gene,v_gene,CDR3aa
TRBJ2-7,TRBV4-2,CASSQQGTGGSYEQYF
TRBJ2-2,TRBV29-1,CSVLGGSLTAGELFF
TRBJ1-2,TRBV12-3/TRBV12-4,CASSSDGYGYTF
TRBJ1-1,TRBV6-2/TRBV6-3,CASSLSRSTEAFF
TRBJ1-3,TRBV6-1,CASILMAQGNTIYF
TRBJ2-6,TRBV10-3,CAISDPSGANVLTF
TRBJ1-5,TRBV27,CASTQGWGQPQHF
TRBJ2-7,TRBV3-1,CASSQDLAGGPSDEQYF
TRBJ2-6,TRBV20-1,CSARDTGSGANVLTF
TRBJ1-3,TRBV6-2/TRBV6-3,CASSYGHSGNTIYF
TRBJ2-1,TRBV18,CASSQASRGEQFF
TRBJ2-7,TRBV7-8,CASSLAGRNSYEQYF
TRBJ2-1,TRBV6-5,CASSPGTMQFF
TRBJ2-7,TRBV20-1,CSARDLGQAGGLDEQYF
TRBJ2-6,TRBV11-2,CASSLEEMSSGANVLTF
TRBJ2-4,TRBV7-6,CASSPGRGRRGNIQYF
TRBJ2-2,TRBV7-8,CASSLGTGRPGELFF
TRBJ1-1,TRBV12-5,CASGLPRTGETEAFF
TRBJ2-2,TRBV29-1,CSASLFGGELFF
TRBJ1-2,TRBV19,CASSTGWADYGYTF
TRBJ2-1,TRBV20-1,CSALLTPGLAGEGSYNEQFF
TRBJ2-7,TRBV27,CASSLVSGIYSYEQYF
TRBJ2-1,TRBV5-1,CASSLYPGLAGNEQFF
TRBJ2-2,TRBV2,CASSPGFAGTGELFF
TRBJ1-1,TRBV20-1,CSALTDLYTEAFF
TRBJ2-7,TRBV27,CASSLRPLAGFYEQYF
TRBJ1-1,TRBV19,CASSTRQGLFF
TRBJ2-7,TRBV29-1,CSVETGPYEQYF
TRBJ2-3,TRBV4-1,CASSRTSGSADTQYF
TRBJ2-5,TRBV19,CASSIPTEQETQYF
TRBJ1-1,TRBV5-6,CASSPPAGGWTEAFF
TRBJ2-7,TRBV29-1,CSVEDGLVNEQYF
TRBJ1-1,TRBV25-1,CASSETITEAFF
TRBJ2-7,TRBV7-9,CASSSRDKTFYEQYF
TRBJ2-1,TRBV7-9,CASYSAIGGYFF
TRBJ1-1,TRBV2,CASRAPEVAEAFF
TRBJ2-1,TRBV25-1,CASSPHGTAPEQFF
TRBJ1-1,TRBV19,CASSIRTGENTEAFF
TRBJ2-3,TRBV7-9,CASSGTGTGEYSAITDTQYF
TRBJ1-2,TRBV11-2,CASSLGRVYGYTF
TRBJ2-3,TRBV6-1,CASSDAQGAIFSTDTQYF
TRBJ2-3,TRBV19,CASKGQGAEDTQYF
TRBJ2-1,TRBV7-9,CAWVPGGSYNEQFF
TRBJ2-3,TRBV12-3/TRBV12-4,CASRLGPLLAQGTDTQYF
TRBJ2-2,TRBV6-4,CASSDSEEGNTGELFF